This T cell receptor (beta chain) was captured by sequencing in a study of a mutant IDH1 vaccine in newly diagnosed glioma (dated by TCRdb to 2020 to 2023). Study-wide context: Vaccination began 4-6 weeks after radiotherapy alone, or alongside temozolomide cycles in the chemotherapy-containing groups. Six visits were used for peripheral blood collection: V03 (baseline), V05, V07, V10, V12 and V13. Visit V12 was the week-35 safety follow-up and visit V13 was the week-47 end of study. Longitudinal TCRB deep sequencing was done for 25 to 30 treated patients, wherever samples were available for exploratory analyses. Before enrollment, patients had received standard therapy of radiotherapy alone, temozolomide alone, or radiochemotherapy with temozolomide; most received the combination. The approximately 33 treated patients were 62.5% male and about 38% female, with a mean age of around 40 years. The paper as a whole reports these results and caveats: Changes in the top peripheral T cell clonotypes picked up by TCRB sequencing did not appear to be linked to pseudoprogression. Selection of PBMC samples for TCRB deep sequencing was based on availability. Vaccine-induced immune responses across multiple MHC alleles were detected in approximately 93% of patients. According to the authors, sample limitations meant that analyses of patient blood samples could not be reproduced.

CDR1 and CDR2, per the germline V gene, are SNHLY and FYNNEI. Inclusive of the bounding cysteine and phenylalanine, the CDR3 is 10 residues long. Solely the CDR3 DNA is kept, with 30 bases framed from the first base. V gives up 5 bases and J gives up 5 bases, and the segment between their germline ends measures 3 bases. Remarks on this clone: Its binding antigen is unknown. No base qualities exist here, and no much larger clone lies one base off it.

In light of the paper, this sample's time point label describes: week 35, safety follow-up. A 20-mer mutant IDH1 peptide at 300 micrograms in Montanide made up each vaccine dose, which was injected subcutaneously together with topical imiquimod. Eight vaccinations were administered to patients in weeks 1, 3, 5, 7, 11, 15, 19 and 23, corresponding to visits V03 through V10. Newly diagnosed WHO grade 3 or 4 IDH1-mutant astrocytomas showing loss of nuclear ATRX were present in the donors. The samples were drawn from NOA16, a multicentre, single-arm, open-label phase I trial in Germany that tested a mutant IDH1 peptide vaccine in humans for the first time. The DNeasy Blood and Tissue Kit was used to extract genomic DNA from EDTA blood for TCRB sequencing. Library creation used the immunoSEQ multiplex PCR assay. Rearranged TCR beta chain sequences were amplified using the hsTCRB Kit according to the manufacturer's protocol. TCRB libraries were sequenced on an Illumina MiSeq. The authors' analysis ran thus. The proprietary platform of the kit vendor was used for demultiplexing, trimming and gene mapping. In TCRdb, the immuneACCESS table is reduced to in-frame sequences with V and J assigned. These tables do not hold every clone; where another copy was compared, an unresolved V gene accounts for under half, and the others remain unexplained. The V and J calls and clone size are taken from that table; D and trimming were inferred from the DNA. The sample table shows 69,000 or so clones, and more than 75% are seen once. The biggest ten clones account for roughly 2% of the sample.

The receptor was derived from a man aged 30-40 years with glioma. This specimen consisted of PBMCs, obtained from a glioma patient whose treatment included an IDH1 peptide vaccine. This receptor chain uses TRBV2 and TRBJ2-5, with no confidently assigned D gene. The CDR3 region has the sequence CASSRETQYF. At the DNA level, the sequence is TGTGCCAGCAGTCGGGAGACCCAGTACTTC.